These 30 T cell receptor beta chains came from one sample sequenced in a study of blood T cell repertoires in COVID-19. Clones were sequenced by immunoSEQ multiplex PCR, and TCRdb holds only the in-frame ones, with some missing. The sample records 210,000 or so clones, approximately 85% being singletons. Sequences were obtained from peripheral blood. The receptors derive from a man aged 50 or older with COVID-19, enrolled during active disease.

This chain uses TRBV19 with TRBJ2-4; D not certain. CDR1 and CDR2 from the germline V gene are LNHDA and SQIVND (reference sequence). This CDR3 has 17 amino acids. V lost 8 bases and J lost 0, with 20 bases in between. The CDR3 loop is CASSQKETLLAKNIQYF. The CDR3 coding sequence is TGTGCCAGTTCCCAAAAAGAGACACTTCTAGCCAAAAACATTCAGTACTTC.

This sequence joins TRBV18 and TRBJ2-7, with 7 bases matching TRBD1. This CDR3 has 13 residues. The germline V gene has CDR1 KGHSH and CDR2 LQKENI. V gave up 6 bases and J gave up 5 bases; unmatched junction bases: 7. The CDR3: CASSTTGLNEQYF. CDR3 sequence (DNA): TGTGCCAGCTCTACGACAGGGTTAAACGAGCAGTACTTC.

The chain joins TRBV10-3 to TRBJ2-7, with D possibly being TRBD2 (5 bases). Trimming took off 7 bases at V and 4 bases at J, with 14 bases between the two ends. CDR3 length: 13 amino acids. Germline-derived CDR1 and CDR2 are ENHRY and SYGVKD. The CDR3 protein is CAIKSGSGYEQYF. DNA of the CDR3: TGTGCCATCAAGTCGGGGTCGGGTTACGAGCAGTACTTC.

The chain combines TRBV19 with TRBJ1-1; D gene uncertain. This CDR3 contains 13 residues. Germline lookup yields CDR1 LNHDA and CDR2 SQIVND (reference sequence). V lost 5 bases to trimming and J lost 1 base, with 8 bases between them. CDR3 sequence: CASSPQANTEAFF. The CDR3 DNA is TGTGCCAGTAGTCCGCAAGCGAACACTGAAGCTTTCTTT.

The chain carries TRBV12-3 or TRBV12-4 and TRBJ1-2; possible D gene TRBD1, 6 bases. The CDR3 runs 13 residues. Trimming cost V 8 bases and J 1 base, with 11 bases left between them. The chain's CDR3 is CASGGPHNYGYTF. The CDR3 region has the DNA TGTGCCAGCGGGGGCCCCCATAACTATGGCTACACCTTC.

This sequence joins TRBV5-1 and TRBJ2-3, with D perhaps matching TRBD2 (5 bases). The CDR3 is made up of 15 amino acids. CDR1 and CDR2 from the germline V gene are SGHRS and YFSETQ. The V end was cut by 0 bases, the J end by 0 bases, with 8 bases between. The CDR3 here is CASSLDPGSTDTQYF. As DNA, the CDR3 is TGCGCCAGCAGCTTGGACCCGGGGAGCACAGATACGCAGTATTTT.

The rearrangement links TRBV4-2 to TRBJ1-6; no clear D gene. The CDR3 covers 13 residues. Deletions cut 5 bases from V and 9 bases from J, with 11 bases between. Germline V gene data show CDR1 as LGHNA and CDR2 as YNFKEQ. This CDR3 is CASSNFRFSPLHF. The CDR3 bases are TGTGCCAGCAGCAATTTTCGTTTTTCACCCCTCCACTTT.

Only one count was recorded for this clone. The chain uses TRBV15 and TRBJ2-7; TRBD1 matches at 7 bases. Germline V CDR1 and CDR2: LNHNV, YYDKDF (reference sequence). There are 16 residues in the CDR3. J was trimmed by 5 bases and V by 0 bases; bases with no gene match: 10. The CDR3 DNA sequence: TGTGCCACCAGCAGAGATCGTAGGGGGCTACCCCACGAGCAGTACTTC. Amino acids: CATSRDRRGLPHEQYF.

This clone was observed a few times. The chain carries TRBV19 and TRBJ1-5, with D possibly being TRBD1 (5 bases). CDR1 and CDR2 (germline): LNHDA, SQIVND (reference sequence). V was cut by 10 bases and J by 3 bases, with 16 bases left in between. The CDR3 runs 14 residues. CDR3 nucleotide sequence: TGTGCCACCTTTTCACGGGGGGACAATCAGCCCCAGCATTTT. This encodes CATFSRGDNQPQHF.

The chain is built from TRBV6-5 and TRBJ1-1; TRBD1 is a possible D gene (5 bases). Germline V CDR1 and CDR2: MNHEY, SVGAGI. V lost 7 bases, J lost 1 base, and 10 bases lay in between. The CDR3 is made up of 13 amino acids. Here the CDR3 reads CASKGQGNTEAFF. The CDR3 DNA follows: TGTGCCAGCAAGGGTCAGGGGAACACTGAAGCTTTCTTT.

This clone was seen once. The chain employs TRBV4-2 and TRBJ2-2, with D unresolved. CDR3 length equals 14 residues. V lost 4 bases and J lost 6, with 12 bases in between. The germline CDR1 and CDR2 sequences are LGHNA and YNFKEQ. CDR3 in DNA: TGTGCCAGCAGCCCTCATCCGGGTTCCGGGGAGCTGTTTTTT. This sequence encodes CASSPHPGSGELFF.

The chain has TRBV30 and TRBJ1-4; 9 bases agree with TRBD1. Germline V gene sequence: CDR1 GTSNPN, CDR2 SVGIG (reference sequence). The CDR3 loop spans 15 amino acids. V lost 3 bases, J lost 2 bases, and 4 bases stayed unmatched. CDR3 residues: CAWSAGTGTNEKLFF. DNA for the CDR3: TGTGCCTGGAGCGCCGGGACAGGGACTAATGAAAAACTGTTTTTT.

This clone is medium-sized (0.01 to 0.1%) by share. The chain has TRBV6-5 and TRBJ1-2; the match to TRBD1 covers 10 bases. The CDR3 has 15 amino acids. Germline assignment: CDR1 MNHEY and CDR2 SVGAGI. V was pared by 6 bases and J by 2 bases, with 6 bases of the junction left unmatched. The CDR3 bases are TGTGCCAGCAGGCTGGGACAGGGGTTAAACTATGGCTACACCTTC. This gives the protein CASRLGQGLNYGYTF.

V gene TRBV5-1 combines with J gene TRBJ2-2, with D possibly TRBD1 on 6 matching bases. V was cut by 1 base and J by 2 bases, with 15 bases left in between. The CDR3 has 17 amino acids. Germline lookup yields CDR1 SGHRS and CDR2 YFSETQ. The CDR3 loop reads CASSLMFLGANTGELFF. The CDR3 nucleotides are TGCGCCAGCAGCTTGATGTTTCTGGGGGCTAACACCGGGGAGCTGTTTTTT.

This clone was found many times. The chain employs TRBV2 and TRBJ1-1; weak D call: TRBD1 (5 bases). V was pared by 7 bases and J by 1 base, with 10 bases between. Germline CDR1 and CDR2: SNHLY and FYNNEI. The CDR3 runs 13 residues. The CDR3 is CASTGGENTEAFF. CDR3 DNA: TGTGCCAGCACCGGGGGGGAGAACACTGAAGCTTTCTTT.

V gene TRBV6-6 combines with J gene TRBJ1-1, with 9 positions matching TRBD1. The CDR3 consists of 16 residues. Germline-derived CDR1 and CDR2 are MNHNY and SVGAGI (reference sequence). J lost 0 bases, V lost 7 bases, and 9 bases had no gene match. The CDR3 region is CASTPGTGTMNTEAFF. The CDR3 DNA reads TGTGCCAGCACCCCAGGGACAGGGACCATGAACACTGAAGCTTTCTTT.

This clone was recorded only once. The V and J genes are TRBV5-1 and TRBJ2-5; D is undetermined. This CDR3 comprises 14 residues. The V and J ends lost 1 base and 0 bases respectively, with 7 bases between them. In germline, CDR1 is SGHRS, CDR2 YFSETQ. In DNA, the CDR3 is TGCGCCAGCAGCTTGTCCGGGTACCAAGAGACCCAGTACTTC. Its translation is CASSLSGYQETQYF.

V is TRBV3-1 (or the pseudogene TRBV3-2) and J is TRBJ1-6; TRBD1 might be the D (6 bases). Deletions cut 3 bases from V and 0 bases from J, with 15 bases between. The CDR3 spans 18 residues. Germline CDR1 is LGHDT and CDR2 is YNNKEL (reference sequence). CDR3 sequence: CASSHLRGGASYNSPLHF. As DNA, the CDR3 is TGTGCCAGCAGCCACCTTAGGGGGGGCGCCTCCTATAATTCACCCCTCCACTTT.

This rearrangement joins TRBV9 to TRBJ2-1; 10 nucleotides agree with TRBD2. The CDR3 runs to 15 residues. Per the germline V gene, CDR1 is SGDLS and CDR2 is YYNGEE. V dropped 0 bases and J dropped 4; count of bases not matched to a gene: 1. The CDR3 loop reads CASSVASGGYNEQFF. The CDR3 region has the DNA TGTGCCAGCAGCGTAGCTAGCGGGGGATACAATGAGCAGTTCTTC. Using reference TRBV9 and TRBJ2-1 for the parts outside the CDR3, the full variable domain is DSGVTQTPKHLITATGQRVTLRCSPRSGDLSVYWYQQSLDQGLQFLIQYYNGEERAKGNILERFSAQQFPDLHSELNLSSLELGDSALYFCASSVASGGYNEQFFGPGTRLTVL.

V is TRBV7-2 and J is TRBJ1-2; D perhaps matches TRBD1 (6 bases). V was shortened by 5 bases and J by 4 bases, with 11 bases between the two germline ends. The length of the CDR3 is 13 residues. Germline assignment: CDR1 SGHTA and CDR2 FQGNSA. As DNA, the CDR3 is TGTGCCAGCAGCGTAGACAGGTCCTATGGCTACACCTTC. Its translation: CASSVDRSYGYTF.

The J gene is TRBJ1-5, the V gene TRBV6-6, with 9 bases aligning to TRBD1. V gave up 3 bases and J gave up 0 bases; unmatched junction bases: 3. The germline gives CDR1 MNHNY, CDR2 SVGAGI (reference sequence). The CDR3 covers 16 residues. In DNA, the CDR3 is TGTGCCAGCAGTTATACAGGGGGCGGTAGCAATCAGCCCCAGCATTTT. It translates to CASSYTGGGSNQPQHF.

The genes are TRBV6-5 and TRBJ2-5, with D uncertain. The CDR3 runs to 13 residues. Trimming pared 6 bases from V and 1 base from J, leaving 9 bases between. In germline, CDR1 is MNHEY, CDR2 SVGAGI. CDR3 region: CASSPGFQETQYF. In DNA form, the CDR3 reads TGTGCCAGCAGCCCCGGGTTCCAAGAGACCCAGTACTTC.

The gene calls are TRBV27 and TRBJ1-6, with TRBD1 matching over 7 bases. Trimming removed 8 bases from V and 6 bases from J; junction bases left unmatched: 4. The CDR3 loop spans 13 amino acids. Germline V CDR1 and CDR2: MNHEY, SMNVEV (reference sequence). The CDR3 reads CASRDSFNSPLHF. CDR3 DNA sequence: TGTGCCAGCCGGGACAGTTTTAATTCACCCCTCCACTTT.

The chain uses TRBV9 and TRBJ1-1; 10 nucleotides align to TRBD1. The germline V gene encodes CDR1 SGDLS and CDR2 YYNGEE. V gave up 4 bases and J gave up 3 bases; unmatched junction bases: 9. The CDR3 spans 16 residues. CDR3 region: CASSRDRGRGDTEAFF. In nucleotides, the CDR3 is TGTGCCAGCAGCAGAGACAGGGGGCGCGGGGACACTGAAGCTTTCTTT.

This clone was recorded once. The rearrangement uses TRBV24-1 and TRBJ2-2; TRBD1 agrees at 8 bases. CDR3 length: 16 residues. The V gene end was trimmed by 4 bases and the J gene end by 4 bases; junction bases not matched to a gene: 7. Germline V gene lookup returns CDR1 KGHDR and CDR2 SFDVKD. CDR3 loop: CATSDPDRAGTGELFF. In DNA form, the CDR3 reads TGTGCCACCAGTGACCCGGACAGGGCTGGCACCGGGGAGCTGTTTTTT.

This clone was seen just once. The chain is built from TRBV6-5 and TRBJ1-4; TRBD1 matches at 7 bases. The CDR3 has 14 residues. V trimming: 6 bases; J trimming: 2 bases; junction bases outside the gene matches: 3. The germline V gene has CDR1 MNHEY and CDR2 SVGAGI. CDR3 sequence (DNA): TGTGCCAGCAGGGACAGGCCCACTAATGAAAAACTGTTTTTT. As protein: CASRDRPTNEKLFF.

V gene TRBV10-3 combines with J gene TRBJ1-1; 7 nucleotides agree with TRBD1. From germline, CDR1 is ENHRY and CDR2 SYGVKD. CDR3 size: 12 residues. Unmatched junction bases numbered 9, after V lost 10 bases and J lost 7 bases. The CDR3 DNA follows: TGTGCCACCATAGGGGGCCAGGGTGAAGCTTTCTTT. Residues: CATIGGQGEAFF.

V usage is TRBV7-3 and J usage is TRBJ1-4; weak D call: TRBD1 (5 bases). V was trimmed by 6 bases and J by 5 bases, leaving 16 bases between them. CDR3 length: 15 residues. The germline V gene has CDR1 SGHTA and CDR2 FQGTGA. This chain's CDR3 is CASSQSGQGNEKLFF. DNA for the CDR3: TGTGCCAGCAGTCAGTCTGGACAAGGGAATGAAAAACTGTTTTTT.

The chain combines TRBV11-1 with TRBJ2-2; tentatively, D is TRBD2 (6 bases). Per the germline V gene, CDR1 is SGHAT and CDR2 is FQDESV (reference sequence). CDR3 size: 15 residues. The V and J ends lost 1 base and 6 bases respectively, with 12 bases between them. Written as DNA, the CDR3 is TGTGCCAGCAGCTTAGTGGGACTTGCCGCCGGGGAGCTGTTTTTT. Translated: CASSLVGLAAGELFF. Full variable domain (remainder filled in from reference TRBV11-1 and TRBJ2-2): EAEVAQSPRYKITEKSQAVAFWCDPISGHATLYWYRQILGQGPELLVQFQDESVVDDSQLPKDRFSAERLKGVDSTLKIQPAELGDSAMYLCASSLVGLAAGELFFGEGSRLTVL.

The J gene is TRBJ1-1, the V gene TRBV29-1; D is uncertain. From germline, CDR1 is SQVTM and CDR2 ANQGSEA. The CDR3 has 13 amino acids. V was pared by 6 bases and J by 5 bases, with 16 bases between. This chain's CDR3 is CSVVISASTEAFF. CDR3 DNA sequence: TGCAGCGTGGTTATTTCAGCTAGTACTGAAGCTTTCTTT.